This T cell receptor beta chain is from a study of blood T cell repertoires in COVID-19. For the study at large: Donors in the United States, Italy and Spain gave samples during acute or convalescent COVID-19. T cells, B-cell-depleted T cells, or PBMCs supplied cDNA or gDNA.

Produced via immunoSEQ multiplex PCR; TCRdb's table is partial and in-frame only. The table shows under 25,000 clones, with 88% occurring only once. The CDR3 runs 12 residues. V was clipped by 4 bases and J by 9 bases, with 13 bases between them. CDR1 and CDR2 (germline): GTSNPN, SVGIG (reference sequence). The TCR comes from a man in his 70s in a cohort sampled during active COVID-19. The V gene is TRBV30, the J gene TRBJ1-5, with D possibly matching TRBD1 (5 bases). The sequenced material came from peripheral blood. The CDR3 nucleotides are TGTGCCTGGAAGCGGGGCCCCGGGCCCCAGCATTTT. It specifies CAWKRGPGPQHF. The complete variable domain, with remaining parts taken from reference TRBV30 and TRBJ1-5, reads SQTIHQWPATLVQPVGSPLSLECTVEGTSNPNLYWYRQAAGRGLQLLFYSVGIGQISSEVPQNLSASRPQDRQFILSSKKLLLSDSGFYLCAWKRGPGPQHFGDGTRLSIL.